This TCR beta chain was sequenced for a study of blood T cell repertoires in COVID-19. With 2 bases removed from V and 5 bases from J, the gap between germline ends came to 16 bases. The CDR3 totals 15 residues. From germline, CDR1 is SGHTA and CDR2 FQGTGA. Measured with immunoSEQ multiplex PCR; TCRdb has only the in-frame clones, and not every one. This sample has 250,000 to 350,000 clones, with 80% to 90% found just once. Each recovered donor of Cohort 3 presented with two negative PCRs, clearance, or symptom resolution. The V call is TRBV7-3, the J call TRBJ2-7, with a weak D call TRBD2 (5 bases). Sequencing was carried out using PBMCs or T cells enriched from blood (not recorded which). The TCR was taken from a woman aged 25 to 39 who had recovered from COVID-19. This chain's CDR3 is CASSLVPEGFHEQYF. The CDR3 bases are TGTGCCAGCAGCTTAGTCCCTGAGGGTTTTCACGAGCAGTACTTC. Using reference TRBV7-3 and TRBJ2-7 for the parts outside the CDR3, the full variable domain is GAGVSQTPSNKVTEKGKYVELRCDPISGHTALYWYRQSLGQGPEFLIYFQGTGAADDSGLPNDRFFAVRPEGSVSTLKIQRTERGDSAVYLCASSLVPEGFHEQYFGPGTRLTVT.